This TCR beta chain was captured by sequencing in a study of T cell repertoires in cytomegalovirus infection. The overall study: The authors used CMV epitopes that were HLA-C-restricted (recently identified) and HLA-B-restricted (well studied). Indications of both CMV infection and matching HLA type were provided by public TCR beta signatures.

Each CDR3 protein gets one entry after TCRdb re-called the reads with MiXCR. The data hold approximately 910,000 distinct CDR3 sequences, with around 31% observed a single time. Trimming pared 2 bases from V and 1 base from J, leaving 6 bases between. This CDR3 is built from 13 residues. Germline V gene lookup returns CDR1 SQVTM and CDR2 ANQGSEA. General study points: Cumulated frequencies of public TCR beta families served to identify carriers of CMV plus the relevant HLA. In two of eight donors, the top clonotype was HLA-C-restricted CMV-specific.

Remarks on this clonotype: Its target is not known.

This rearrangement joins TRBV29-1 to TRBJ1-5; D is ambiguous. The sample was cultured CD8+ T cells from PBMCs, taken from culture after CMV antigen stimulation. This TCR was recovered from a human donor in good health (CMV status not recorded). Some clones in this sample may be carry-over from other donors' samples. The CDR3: CSVESGSNQPQHF. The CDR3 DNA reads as TGCAGCGTTGAATCGGGGAGCAATCAGCCCCAGCATTTT.